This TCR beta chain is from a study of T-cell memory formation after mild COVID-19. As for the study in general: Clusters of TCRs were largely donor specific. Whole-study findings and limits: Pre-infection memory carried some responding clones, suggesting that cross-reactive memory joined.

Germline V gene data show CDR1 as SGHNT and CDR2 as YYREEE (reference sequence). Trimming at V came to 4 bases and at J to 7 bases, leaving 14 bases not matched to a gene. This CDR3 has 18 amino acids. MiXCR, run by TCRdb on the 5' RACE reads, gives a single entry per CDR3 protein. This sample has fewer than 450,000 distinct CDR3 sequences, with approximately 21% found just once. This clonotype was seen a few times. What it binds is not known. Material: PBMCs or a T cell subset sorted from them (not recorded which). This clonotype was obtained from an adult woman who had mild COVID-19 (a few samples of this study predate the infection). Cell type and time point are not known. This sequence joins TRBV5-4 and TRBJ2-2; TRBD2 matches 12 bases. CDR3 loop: CASSQMSSGGAYSGELFF. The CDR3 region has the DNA TGTGCCAGCAGCCAGATGTCTAGCGGGGGGGCCTACAGCGGGGAGCTGTTTTTT.